This record looks at one T cell receptor beta chain sequence and its context. Between the trimmed V and J ends, which lost 6 bases and 5 bases, there was a span of 17 bases. Germline CDR1 reads SGHRS; CDR2 reads YFSETQ. The CDR3 contains 14 residues. These data are taken from a study of CD8 T cells in Susac syndrome. With random hexamers, 0.5 to 1 ug RNA was reverse transcribed. TCRdb ran MiXCR on the immunoSEQ multiplex PCR reads and lists one entry per CDR3 protein. The data contain 100,000 or so distinct CDR3 sequences, 95% of them singletons. The sequence derives from a human donor with Susac syndrome. V is TRBV5-1 and J is TRBJ2-5, with D perhaps being TRBD1 or TRBD2 (5 bases each). Sequences were obtained from CD8+ T cells from PBMCs. This CDR3 reads CASNPQGPGETQYF. CDR3 DNA sequence: TGCGCCAGCAACCCCCAGGGCCCGGGGGAGACCCAGTACTTC. The variable domain in full, completed from reference TRBV5-1 and TRBJ2-5, reads KAGVTQTPRYLIKTRGQQVTLSCSPISGHRSVSWYQQTPGQGLQFLFEYFSETQRNKGNFPGRFSGRQFSNSRSEMNVSTLELGDSALYLCASNPQGPGETQYFGPGTRLLVL.